The 19 T cell receptor beta chains listed next were all sequenced from one sample in a study of spatial heterogeneity in lung cancer. TCRdb reprocessed the 5' RACE reads via MiXCR and lists one record per CDR3 protein. The data hold roughly 20,000 distinct CDR3 sequences, with around 4.3% observed a single time. Sample time point: sample taken at primary tumor resection. This sample comprised PBMCs, obtained at surgery. These receptors were taken from a male donor with early-stage non-small cell lung cancer.

In this sample, this clonotype turned up many times. This chain connects TRBV6-2 or TRBV6-3 to TRBJ2-7; possible D gene TRBD2, 6 bases. Germline V lookup: CDR1 MNHEY, CDR2 SVGEGT. Deletions cut 6 bases from V and 7 bases from J, with 22 bases between. The CDR3 length is 15 residues. The CDR3 loop is CASSNGGPGSREQYF. CDR3 DNA sequence: TGTGCCAGCAGCAACGGGGGTCCGGGGTCCAGGGAGCAGTACTTC.

This clonotype was detected ten times or more. The V gene is TRBV5-6, the J gene TRBJ2-7; the match to TRBD2 covers 9 bases. Losses at the gene ends were 5 bases for V and 7 bases for J; bases not matched to a gene: 4. Per the germline V gene, CDR1 is SGHDT and CDR2 is YYEEEE. The CDR3 runs to 12 residues. CDR3 DNA sequence: TGTGCCAGCAGTCACACTAGCGGGGAGCAGTACTTC. This gives the protein CASSHTSGEQYF.

This clonotype was counted ten times or more. CDR3 in amino acids: CASSYSTVDNSPLHF. CDR3 nucleotide sequence: TGTGCCAGCAGTTACTCGACTGTTGATAATTCACCCCTCCACTTT. This sequence joins TRBV6-6 and TRBJ1-6; D remains ambiguous. Germline V gene data show CDR1 as MNHNY and CDR2 as SVGAGI (reference sequence). This CDR3 has 15 residues. The V end lost 0 bases, the J end lost 5 bases, and 8 bases lay between the germline ends.

This clonotype was seen repeatedly, ten times or more. The chain employs TRBV5-6 and TRBJ1-4; 10 bases line up with TRBD1. CDR3 length: 15 amino acids. CDR1 and CDR2 (germline): SGHDT, YYEEEE. Unmatched junction bases numbered 7, after V lost 3 bases and J lost 8 bases. This CDR3 reads CASSSYGTGDEKLFF. CDR3 DNA sequence: TGTGCCAGCAGCTCCTACGGGACAGGGGACGAAAAACTGTTTTTT.

This clonotype was picked up many times. This sequence joins TRBV2 and TRBJ2-7; D not resolved. V was cut by 4 bases and J by 1 base, with 8 bases left in between. Germline V gene sequence: CDR1 SNHLY, CDR2 FYNNEI. The length of the CDR3 is 13 residues. CDR3 in amino acids: CASSGVGSYEQYF. DNA of the CDR3: TGTGCCAGCAGTGGTGTGGGATCCTACGAGCAGTACTTC.

This clonotype occurred a few times. The chain uses TRBV6-6 and TRBJ2-5, with a tentative D call TRBD1 (5 bases). This CDR3 spans 14 amino acids. Trimming removed 0 bases from V and 5 bases from J, with 10 bases in between. Germline V gene data show CDR1 as MNHNY and CDR2 as SVGAGI (reference sequence). The CDR3 bases are TGTGCCAGCAGTTACTCCCCAGGGCAGGAGACCCAGTACTTC. Its translation is CASSYSPGQETQYF.

Concerning this clonotype: Given a much more abundant clone one base away, this may be a read error. The rearrangement uses TRBV11-2 and TRBJ2-7, with D hard to call. The V end lost 3 bases, the J end lost 7 bases, and 16 bases lay between the germline ends. The length of the CDR3 is 14 residues. Germline V gives CDR1 SGHAT, CDR2 FQNNGV. The CDR3 sequence: CASSFGSARGEQYF. In DNA form, the CDR3 reads TGTGCCAGCAGCTTCGGGTCGGCTCGTGGGGAGCAGTACTTC.

Here the CDR3 reads CASSSRESGNSPLHF. CDR3 coding DNA: TGTGCCAGCAGTTCCCGAGAGAGTGGGAATTCACCCCTCCACTTT. V and J are TRBV6-1 and TRBJ1-6, with D unclear. Germline CDR1 is MNHNS and CDR2 is SASEGT. The CDR3 has 15 amino acids. V was pared by 5 bases and J by 7 bases, with 15 bases between.

This clonotype was seen ten or more times. V gene TRBV6-5 combines with J gene TRBJ1-2; D is possibly TRBD1 (5 bases). CDR3 length equals 13 residues. CDR1 MNHEY and CDR2 SVGAGI come from the germline V gene. The germline V and J ends were trimmed by 6 bases and 6 bases, with 14 bases remaining between them. CDR3 region: CASRMDTSDGYTF. The DNA for the CDR3 is TGTGCCAGCAGAATGGACACTTCGGATGGCTACACCTTC.

This clonotype was seen ten or more times. The chain recombines TRBV4-3 with TRBJ2-2; possibly TRBD1 for D (6 bases). CDR3 length: 18 amino acids. Germline CDR1 reads LGHNA; CDR2 reads YSLEER. V lost 1 base and J lost 4, with 19 bases in between. CDR3 nucleotide sequence: TGCGCCAGCAGCCAAGTGGGGATTACAGGGATGGTCACCGGGGAGCTGTTTTTT. Amino acids: CASSQVGITGMVTGELFF.

This clonotype was seen at least ten times. V is TRBV20-1 and J is TRBJ1-2, with D hard to call. Per the germline V gene, CDR1 is DFQATT and CDR2 is SNEGSKA (reference sequence). CDR3 length: 15 residues. The ends were cut back, 0 bases at V and 1 base at J, with 12 bases in the middle. The CDR3 DNA reads as TGCAGTGCTAGAGATCCTACAGATCGTAACTATGGCTACACCTTC. It is translated as CSARDPTDRNYGYTF.

The sample holds many counts of this clonotype. The V gene is TRBV9, the J gene TRBJ2-1, with a weak D call TRBD2 (5 bases). CDR1 is SGDLS, CDR2 YYNGEE, per germline. V dropped 0 bases and J dropped 8 bases, with 12 bases sitting between them. The CDR3 has 14 amino acids. The CDR3 loop is CASSVVAGGDEQFF. The CDR3 bases are TGTGCCAGCAGCGTAGTTGCGGGCGGAGATGAGCAGTTCTTC.

This clonotype came up many times. The V call is TRBV28, the J call TRBJ2-3; D gene uncertain. This CDR3 is 16 amino acids long. CDR1 and CDR2 (germline): MDHEN, SYDVKM. Trimming left V 4 bases short and J 6 bases short, with 20 bases between. Written as DNA, the CDR3 is TGTGCCAGCAGTTCCCCCTCAGACACGGGCCAGGATACGCAGTATTTT. It yields the protein CASSSPSDTGQDTQYF.

This clonotype has at least ten counts. CDR3 sequence (DNA): TGTGCCAGCAGCTTATATACACAAGCAACTAATGAAAAACTGTTTTTT. The encoded protein is CASSLYTQATNEKLFF. The rearrangement joins TRBV11-2 to TRBJ1-4; no clear D gene. The ends were cut back, 2 bases at V and 0 bases at J, with 10 bases in the middle. Germline V gene data show CDR1 as SGHAT and CDR2 as FQNNGV. The CDR3 is 16 residues long.

This clonotype was counted many times. The chain combines TRBV7-9 with TRBJ2-3, with TRBD2 matching over 7 bases. Germline CDR1 and CDR2: SEHNR and FQNEAQ (reference sequence). The V and J ends lost 5 bases and 1 base, in that order; junction bases with no gene match: 6. The CDR3 has 15 amino acids. This chain's CDR3 is CASSPVAGGTDTQYF. DNA for the CDR3: TGTGCCAGCAGCCCCGTAGCGGGTGGCACAGATACGCAGTATTTT.

The rearrangement joins TRBV5-1 to TRBJ2-2, with D tentatively TRBD1 (5 bases). The CDR3 loop spans 17 amino acids. The V end was cut by 4 bases, the J end by 2 bases, with 18 bases between. The V gene's germline CDR1 is SGHRS and CDR2 YFSETQ. This CDR3 reads CASSPQGTQTNTGELFF. The CDR3 DNA follows: TGCGCCAGCAGCCCTCAGGGAACACAGACAAACACCGGGGAGCTGTTTTTT. Full variable domain (missing parts from reference TRBV5-1 and TRBJ2-2): KAGVTQTPRYLIKTRGQQVTLSCSPISGHRSVSWYQQTPGQGLQFLFEYFSETQRNKGNFPGRFSGRQFSNSRSEMNVSTLELGDSALYLCASSPQGTQTNTGELFFGEGSRLTVL.

This clonotype was counted at least ten times. The chain couples TRBV7-2 to TRBJ2-5; 11 bases fit TRBD2. The V segment lost 3 bases and the J segment 5 bases; nucleotides outside the gene matches: 5. Germline values: CDR1 SGHTA, CDR2 FQGNSA. CDR3 length: 15 amino acids. DNA for the CDR3: TGTGCCAGCAGCTTTAGCGGGGGGGTGGCGGAGACCCAGTACTTC. Its translation: CASSFSGGVAETQYF.

This clonotype has a count of ten or more. The chain has TRBV5-1 and TRBJ1-1, with a tentative D call TRBD1 (6 bases). V lost 4 bases and J lost 4, with 11 bases in between. There are 13 residues in the CDR3. CDR1 is SGHRS, CDR2 YFSETQ, per germline. CDR3 residues: CASSLQGLTEAFF. CDR3 bases: TGCGCCAGCAGCCTTCAGGGGCTCACTGAAGCTTTCTTT.

This clonotype showed up many times. The CDR3, as DNA: TGCAGTGCTCCTTCGACAGGGGCTCTTTTCTCTGGGGCCAACGTCCTGACTTTC. Its protein is CSAPSTGALFSGANVLTF. This chain connects TRBV20-1 to TRBJ2-6; 8 nucleotides line up with TRBD1. CDR1 is DFQATT, CDR2 SNEGSKA, per germline (reference sequence). The V gene end was trimmed by 5 bases and the J gene end by 0 bases; junction bases not matched to a gene: 12. The CDR3 length is 18 residues.